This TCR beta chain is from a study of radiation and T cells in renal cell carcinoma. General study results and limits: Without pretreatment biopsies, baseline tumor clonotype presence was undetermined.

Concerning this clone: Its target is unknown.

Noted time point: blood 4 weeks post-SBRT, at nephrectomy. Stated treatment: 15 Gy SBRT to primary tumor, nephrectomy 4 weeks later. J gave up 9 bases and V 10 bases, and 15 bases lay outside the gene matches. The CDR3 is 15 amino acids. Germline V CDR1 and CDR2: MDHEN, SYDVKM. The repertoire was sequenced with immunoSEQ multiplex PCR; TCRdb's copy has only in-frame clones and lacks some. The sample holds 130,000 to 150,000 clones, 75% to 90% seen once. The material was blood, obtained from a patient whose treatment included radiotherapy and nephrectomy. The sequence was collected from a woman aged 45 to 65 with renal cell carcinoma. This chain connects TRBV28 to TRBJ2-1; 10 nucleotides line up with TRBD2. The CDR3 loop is CATTPGLAGAIEQFF. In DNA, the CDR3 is TGTGCCACCACGCCGGGGCTAGCGGGAGCTATTGAGCAGTTCTTC.